The 27 T cell receptor beta chains below were found in one sample sequenced in a study of blood T cell repertoires in COVID-19 (dated by TCRdb to 2018 to 2020). The library was generated by the immunoSEQ multiplex PCR assay. The table was pulled from immuneACCESS by TCRdb, which kept in-frame rearrangements only. Such tables lose some clones; where checked, under half of the loss comes from unresolved V genes, and the rest has no known cause. The sample contains roughly 330,000 clones, around 80% of them found a single time. The top ten hold about 1.2% of the sample. The source material was peripheral blood. The receptors here all came from a woman between 45 and 60 years old with acute or convalescent COVID-19.

The count of this clone is one. The chain recombines TRBV4-1 with TRBJ2-1; weak D call: TRBD1 (5 bases). The V end lost 1 base, the J end lost 5 bases, and 12 bases lay between the germline ends. The CDR3 has 15 residues. Germline loops: CDR1 MGHRA, CDR2 YSYEKL. The CDR3 coding sequence is TGCGCCAGCAGCCAAGGGCAGGGTTTGAACAATGAGCAGTTCTTC. Encoded protein: CASSQGQGLNNEQFF.

The chain carries TRBV21-1 and TRBJ1-4; the listed D gene, TRBD1, was not tested against the DNA. TRBV21-1 is termed a pseudogene. The CDR3 has 20 amino acids. DNA for the CDR3: TGTGCCAGCATCAGTAAGACGAGACAGGGGCTCCTACCAACTAATGAAAAACTGTTTTTT. Translation gives CASISKTRQGLLPTNEKLFF.

V and J are TRBV18 and TRBJ2-3; TRBD1 matches at 8 bases. CDR3 size: 16 residues. Germline lookup yields CDR1 KGHSH and CDR2 LQKENI. Trimming removed 5 bases from V and 1 base from J; junction bases left unmatched: 8. For the CDR3, the DNA is TGTGCCAGCTCAACCCGACAGGGGTTAGGCACAGATACGCAGTATTTT. This encodes CASSTRQGLGTDTQYF.

This chain joins TRBV27 and TRBJ1-2, with 9 positions matching TRBD1. The germline V gene has CDR1 MNHEY and CDR2 SMNVEV (reference sequence). V shed 3 bases, J shed 6 bases, and the junction held 8 bases outside the gene matches. The CDR3 has 15 residues. The CDR3 reads CASSFQGTGGNGYTF. For the CDR3, the DNA is TGTGCCAGCAGTTTCCAAGGCACAGGGGGCAATGGCTACACCTTC.

The V gene is TRBV6-2 or TRBV6-3, the J gene TRBJ2-2, with a tentative D call TRBD2 (6 bases). The CDR3 loop spans 15 amino acids. CDR1 is MNHEY and CDR2 is SVGEGT in the germline V gene. Trimming shortened V by 5 bases and J by 2 bases, and 12 bases separated the two germline ends. The CDR3 sequence is CASSLTSLNTGELFF. As DNA, the CDR3 is TGTGCCAGCAGTCTGACTAGTCTAAACACCGGGGAGCTGTTTTTT.

As DNA, the CDR3 is TGTGCCAGCAGTGAAACCTTCCGGACAGGGGGCGACATTCAGTACTTC. It encodes CASSETFRTGGDIQYF. The chain employs TRBV6-1 and TRBJ2-4, with TRBD1 matching 11 bases. Germline assignment: CDR1 MNHNS and CDR2 SASEGT. The CDR3 contains 16 residues. V was clipped by 2 bases and J by 8 bases; unmatched bases: 8.

The V gene is TRBV7-2, the J gene TRBJ2-3; 9 bases match TRBD2. CDR3 size: 17 residues. Germline CDR1 SGHTA, CDR2 FQGNSA. With 1 base clipped from V and 4 bases from J, the junction kept 9 bases outside the gene matches. CDR3: CASSLEAGGGYPDTQYF. The CDR3 nucleotides are TGTGCCAGCAGCTTAGAGGCGGGAGGGGGTTATCCAGATACGCAGTATTTT.

The chain uses TRBV18 and TRBJ2-5; 8 positions match TRBD1. After removal of 3 bases from V and 4 bases from J, the junction contained 16 bases not matched to a gene. CDR3 length: 18 residues. Germline CDR1 and CDR2: KGHSH and LQKENI. The CDR3 region has the DNA TGTGCCAGCTCACCCCAGCTGGGGGCAGGGGGCCGTTTAGAGACCCAGTACTTC. This sequence encodes CASSPQLGAGGRLETQYF.

This clone was picked up one time. J is TRBJ2-1 and V is TRBV12-5, with TRBD2 as a possible D gene (6 bases). The CDR3 consists of 13 residues. CDR1 and CDR2 (germline): LGHNT, FRNRAP. The germline V and J ends were trimmed by 0 bases and 9 bases, with 9 bases remaining between them. The chain's CDR3 is CASGLVPRGEQFF. The CDR3 DNA sequence: TGTGCTAGTGGTTTGGTTCCGCGGGGTGAGCAGTTCTTC. The whole variable domain, remainder taken from reference TRBV12-5 and TRBJ2-1, is DARVTQTPRHKVTEMGQEVTMRCQPILGHNTVFWYRQTMMQGLELLAYFRNRAPLDDSGMPKDRFSAEMPDATLATLKIQPSEPRDSAVYFCASGLVPRGEQFFGPGTRLTVL.

The V gene is TRBV5-1, the J gene TRBJ1-2, with 7 bases lining up with TRBD1. With 4 bases clipped from V and 3 bases from J, the junction kept 6 bases outside the gene matches. The length of the CDR3 is 14 residues. The germline V gene encodes CDR1 SGHRS and CDR2 YFSETQ. As DNA, the CDR3 is TGCGCCAGCAGCCTAGGGGGCGCGGACTATGGCTACACCTTC. This sequence encodes CASSLGGADYGYTF.

In DNA form, the CDR3 reads TGTGCCAGCAGCCCGGACGCCGGGATCTATGGCTACACCTTC. This encodes CASSPDAGIYGYTF. The chain employs TRBV5-4 and TRBJ1-2; D remains ambiguous. The V gene lost 4 bases and the J gene lost 4 bases, with 14 bases spanning the gap. This CDR3 comprises 14 residues. Germline assignment: CDR1 SGHNT and CDR2 YYREEE (reference sequence).

The chain recombines TRBV5-4 with TRBJ2-5; possible D gene TRBD2, 5 bases. The V gene's germline CDR1 is SGHNT and CDR2 YYREEE (reference sequence). V lost 0 bases, J lost 5 bases, and 14 bases lay in between. The CDR3 has 15 residues. The DNA for the CDR3 is TGTGCCAGCAGCTTGGCCTACGGGATGGGGGAGACCCAGTACTTC. This encodes CASSLAYGMGETQYF.

V and J are TRBV20-1 and TRBJ2-1; D call uncertain. CDR3 length: 13 amino acids. Trimming cost V 3 bases and J 2 bases, with 8 bases left between them. Germline CDR1 and CDR2: DFQATT and SNEGSKA (reference sequence). The CDR3 nucleotides are TGCAGTGCTAGTCAAGCCCCCTACAATGAGCAGTTCTTC. Translation gives CSASQAPYNEQFF.

CDR3 region: CASSYRDRNTEAFF. In DNA, the CDR3 is TGTGCCAGCAGTTACCGGGACAGGAACACTGAAGCTTTCTTT. The gene calls are TRBV27 and TRBJ1-1; 7 bases fit TRBD1. Germline CDR1 MNHEY, CDR2 SMNVEV (reference sequence). The CDR3 length is 14 residues. The V and J ends lost 4 bases and 1 base, in that order; junction bases with no gene match: 3.

This rearrangement joins TRBV7-2 to TRBJ1-4, with D tentatively TRBD1 (5 bases). Per germline, CDR1 SGHTA and CDR2 FQGNSA. The CDR3 loop spans 14 amino acids. V was shortened by 5 bases and J by 4 bases, with 11 bases between the two germline ends. CDR3 coding DNA: TGTGCCAGCAGCCTTTCAGGGTTTAATGAAAAACTGTTTTTT. It encodes CASSLSGFNEKLFF.

The V and J genes are TRBV11-3 and TRBJ2-1; 13 bases match TRBD2. The CDR3 extends over 16 amino acids. V trimming: 5 bases; J trimming: 9 bases; junction bases outside the gene matches: 10. The germline V gene encodes CDR1 SGHNT and CDR2 YENEEA. The CDR3 nucleotides read TGTGCCAGCAGCCTATCTGGGACTAGCGGGGCGGTTGAGCAGTTCTTC. This codes for CASSLSGTSGAVEQFF.

The rearrangement links TRBV10-1 to TRBJ2-3, with a weak D call TRBD1 (5 bases). The V end was cut by 0 bases, the J end by 1 base, with 11 bases between. Germline CDR1 is WNHNN and CDR2 is SYGVQD (reference sequence). This CDR3 contains 16 residues. CDR3 in amino acids: CASSESTVSGTDTQYF. The CDR3 DNA follows: TGCGCCAGCAGTGAGTCGACAGTGAGTGGCACAGATACGCAGTATTTT.

The J gene is TRBJ2-5, the V gene TRBV5-4, with 7 bases fitting TRBD1. With 4 bases clipped from V and 5 bases from J, the junction kept 8 bases outside the gene matches. The CDR3 loop spans 14 amino acids. From germline, CDR1 is SGHNT and CDR2 YYREEE (reference sequence). The CDR3 DNA reads TGTGCCAGCAGCAGGGACAGATGGGGGGAGACCCAGTACTTC. Amino acids: CASSRDRWGETQYF. Drawing the rest from reference TRBV5-4 and TRBJ2-5, the complete variable domain is ETGVTQSPTHLIKTRGQQVTLRCSSQSGHNTVSWYQQALGQGPQFIFQYYREEENGRGNFPPRFSGLQFPNYSSELNVNALELDDSALYLCASSRDRWGETQYFGPGTRLLVL.

The CDR3 coding sequence is TGCGCCAGCAGCCCCGAGGGGCCGGGGGACGAGCAGTACTTC. Translating it yields CASSPEGPGDEQYF. V gene TRBV5-1 combines with J gene TRBJ2-7; the D gene is possibly TRBD2 (6 bases). V lost 4 bases and J 5 bases, leaving 16 bases between the germline ends. The CDR3 loop spans 14 amino acids. CDR1 is SGHRS and CDR2 is YFSETQ in the germline V gene.

The genes are TRBV19 and TRBJ1-1; perhaps TRBD1 as D (6 bases). The CDR3 has 14 amino acids. V lost 7 bases and J 3 bases, leaving 15 bases between the germline ends. CDR1 is LNHDA, CDR2 SQIVND, per germline (reference sequence). CDR3 DNA sequence: TGTGCCAGTATACAGCGACAGGCGGACACTGAAGCTTTCTTT. Protein: CASIQRQADTEAFF.

V is TRBV4-1 and J is TRBJ2-6; 7 bases match TRBD1. The ends lost 3 bases at V and 0 bases at J; junction bases unmatched: 8. The V gene's germline CDR1 is MGHRA and CDR2 YSYEKL. The CDR3 is 18 residues long. CDR3 coding DNA: TGCGCCAGCAGCCAGGTGACGACAGGGCCCTCTGGGGCCAACGTCCTGACTTTC. Translating it yields CASSQVTTGPSGANVLTF.

The chain uses TRBV5-1 and TRBJ2-3; TRBD1 is a possible D gene (5 bases). The CDR3 runs 15 residues. Trimming took off 0 bases at V and 4 bases at J, with 12 bases between the two ends. Germline values: CDR1 SGHRS, CDR2 YFSETQ. This CDR3 is CASSLEGPGADTQYF. CDR3 DNA sequence: TGCGCCAGCAGCTTGGAGGGGCCTGGGGCAGATACGCAGTATTTT.

The chain recombines TRBV30 with TRBJ1-1; no reliable D call. The CDR3 runs 14 residues. Between the trimmed V and J ends, which lost 7 bases and 0 bases, there was a span of 15 bases. Per germline, CDR1 GTSNPN and CDR2 SVGIG (reference sequence). This CDR3 reads CASAGSSLNTEAFF. For the CDR3, the DNA is TGTGCCTCGGCGGGGTCCTCCTTGAACACTGAAGCTTTCTTT.

The chain combines TRBV7-6 with TRBJ1-6; TRBD1 aligns across 8 bases. This CDR3 has 15 amino acids. V was clipped by 5 bases and J by 8 bases; unmatched bases: 8. Germline values: CDR1 SGHVS, CDR2 FNYEAQ. In DNA form, the CDR3 reads TGTGCCAGCAGCGTTGGACAGGGTTCGTATTCACCCCTCCACTTT. It encodes CASSVGQGSYSPLHF.

This clone was detected a few times. The CDR3 spells CASSIQGYEQYF. CDR3 sequence (DNA): TGTGCCAGCAGTATCCAGGGATACGAGCAGTACTTC. The chain uses TRBV2 and TRBJ2-7, with TRBD1 as a possible D gene (5 bases). Between the trimmed V and J ends, which lost 5 bases and 4 bases, there was a span of 9 bases. CDR1 and CDR2 (germline): SNHLY, FYNNEI. The CDR3 is 12 residues long.

Worth noting for this clone: At one end, the junction sequence differs from germline, possibly due to a read error. This rearrangement joins TRBV4-2 to TRBJ1-2; D may be TRBD1 (6 bases). Germline values: CDR1 LGHNA, CDR2 YNFKEQ. CDR3 length equals 12 residues. The CDR3 loop reads CASSQDAKGQAF. The DNA for the CDR3 is TGTGCCAGCAGCCAAGATGCTAAGGGACAAGCATTC.

The CDR3 DNA follows: TGTGCCAGTAGTATGGTCGGGACATCTTGGGAAAAACTGTTTTTT. This gives the protein CASSMVGTSWEKLFF. This sequence joins TRBV19 and TRBJ1-4; weak D call: TRBD1 (6 bases). Germline V gene data show CDR1 as LNHDA and CDR2 as SQIVND (reference sequence). This CDR3 spans 15 amino acids. Trimming shortened V by 3 bases and J by 8 bases, and 16 bases separated the two germline ends.